This T cell receptor (beta chain) was retrieved from a study of metastatic and nonmetastatic thyroid tumors. Study background: Repertoires from blood and tumor or nodule tissue of malignant and benign thyroid patients were compared. Overall study findings and caveats: For both blood and tumor, malignant thyroid tumors reportedly showed significantly higher TCR beta diversity than benign nodules did.

This clone appeared a few times. Its antigen remains unidentified. Per the original data handling: CDR3 was compared across clinicopathological groups, and the resulting differences were used to build a distant-metastasis classifier for papillary thyroid cancer. MiXCR was used by TCRdb to re-call the PCR reads. TCRdb, rather than the study authors, made the V and J calls. Among over 13,000 clones, 24% were seen once, and the ten largest hold approximately 8.4%. Germline V gene data show CDR1 as MDHEN and CDR2 as SYDVKM. This CDR3 has 17 residues. V lost 5 bases to trimming and J lost 1 base; unmatched junction nucleotides: 9. Each patient came to thyroid surgery without any prior treatment (of any kind).

This TCR was sampled from a female donor with papillary thyroid cancer or a benign thyroid nodule (not recorded which). Some clones in this sample may be carry-over from other donors' samples. Material: tumor tissue. The chain combines TRBV28 with TRBJ2-4; 9 positions match TRBD2. The CDR3 DNA sequence: TGTGCCAGCAGTCCCACATTAGCGGGAGAGGCCAAAAACATTCAGTACTTC. Protein product: CASSPTLAGEAKNIQYF. The full variable domain, rest sourced from reference TRBV28 and TRBJ2-4, is DVKVTQSSRYLVKRTGEKVFLECVQDMDHENMFWYRQDPGLGLRLIYFSYDVKMKEKGDIPEGYSVSREKKERFSLILESASTNQTSMYLCASSPTLAGEAKNIQYFGAGTRLSVL.